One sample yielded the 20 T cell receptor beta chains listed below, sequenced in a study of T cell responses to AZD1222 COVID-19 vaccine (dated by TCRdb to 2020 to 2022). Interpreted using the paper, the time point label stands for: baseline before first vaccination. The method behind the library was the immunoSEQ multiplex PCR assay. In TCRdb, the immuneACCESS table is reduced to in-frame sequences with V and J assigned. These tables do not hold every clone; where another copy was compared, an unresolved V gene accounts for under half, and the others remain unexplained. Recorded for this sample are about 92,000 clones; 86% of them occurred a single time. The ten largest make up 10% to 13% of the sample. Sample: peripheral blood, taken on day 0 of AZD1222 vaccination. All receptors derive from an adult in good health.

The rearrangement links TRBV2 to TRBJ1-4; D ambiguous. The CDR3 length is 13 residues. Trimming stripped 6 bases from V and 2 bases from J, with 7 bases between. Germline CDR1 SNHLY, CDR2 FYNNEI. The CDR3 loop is CASRGVTNEKLFF. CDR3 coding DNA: TGTGCCAGCAGGGGTGTGACTAATGAAAAACTGTTTTTT.

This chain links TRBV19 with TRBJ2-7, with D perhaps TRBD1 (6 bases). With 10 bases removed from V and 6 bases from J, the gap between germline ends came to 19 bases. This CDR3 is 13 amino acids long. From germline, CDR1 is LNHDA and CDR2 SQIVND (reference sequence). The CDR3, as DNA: TGTGCCACTGGGCGACAGGATGCGGGCGAGCAGTACTTC. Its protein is CATGRQDAGEQYF. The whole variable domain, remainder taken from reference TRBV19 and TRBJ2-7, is DGGITQSPKYLFRKEGQNVTLSCEQNLNHDAMYWYRQDPGQGLRLIYYSQIVNDFQKGDIAEGYSVSREKKESFPLTVTSAQKNPTAFYLCATGRQDAGEQYFGPGTRLTVT.

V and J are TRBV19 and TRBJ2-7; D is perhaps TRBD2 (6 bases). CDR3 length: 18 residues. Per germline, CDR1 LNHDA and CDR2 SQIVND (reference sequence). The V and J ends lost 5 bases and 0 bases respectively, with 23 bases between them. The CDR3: CASSSPHVAAKGSYEQYF. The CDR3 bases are TGTGCCAGTAGTTCGCCTCACGTAGCGGCAAAGGGCTCCTACGAGCAGTACTTC.

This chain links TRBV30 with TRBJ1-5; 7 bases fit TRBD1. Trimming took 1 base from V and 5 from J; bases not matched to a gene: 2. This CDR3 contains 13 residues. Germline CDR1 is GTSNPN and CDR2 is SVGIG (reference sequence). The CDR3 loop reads CAWSGGQDQPQHF. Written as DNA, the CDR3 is TGTGCCTGGAGTGGCGGACAGGATCAGCCCCAGCATTTT.

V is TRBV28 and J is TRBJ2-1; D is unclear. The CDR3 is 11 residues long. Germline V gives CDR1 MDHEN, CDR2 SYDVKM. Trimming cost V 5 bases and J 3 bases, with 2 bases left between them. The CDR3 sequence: CASSLYNEQFF. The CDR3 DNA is TGTGCCAGCAGTCTCTACAATGAGCAGTTCTTC.

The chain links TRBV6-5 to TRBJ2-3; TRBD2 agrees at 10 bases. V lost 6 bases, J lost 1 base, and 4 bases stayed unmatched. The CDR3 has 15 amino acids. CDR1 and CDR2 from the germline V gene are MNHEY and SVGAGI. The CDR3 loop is CASSPGTSGTDTQYF. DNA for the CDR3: TGTGCCAGCAGCCCCGGGACTAGCGGCACAGATACGCAGTATTTT.

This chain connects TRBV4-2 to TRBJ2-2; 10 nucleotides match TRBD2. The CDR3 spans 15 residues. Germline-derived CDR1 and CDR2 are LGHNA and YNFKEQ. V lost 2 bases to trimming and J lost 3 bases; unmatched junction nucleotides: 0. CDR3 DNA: TGTGCCAGCAGCCAACTAGCGGGGGACACCGGGGAGCTGTTTTTT. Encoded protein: CASSQLAGDTGELFF.

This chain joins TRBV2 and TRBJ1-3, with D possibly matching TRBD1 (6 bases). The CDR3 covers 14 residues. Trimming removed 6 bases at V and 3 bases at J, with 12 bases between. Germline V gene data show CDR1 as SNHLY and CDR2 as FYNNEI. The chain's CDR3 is CASRPGAGGNTIYF. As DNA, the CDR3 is TGTGCCAGCAGGCCGGGGGCGGGTGGAAACACCATATATTTT. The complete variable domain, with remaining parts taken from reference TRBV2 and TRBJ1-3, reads EPEVTQTPSHQVTQMGQEVILRCVPISNHLYFYWYRQILGQKVEFLVSFYNNEISEKSEIFDDQFSVERPDGSNFTLKIRSTKLEDSAMYFCASRPGAGGNTIYFGEGSWLTVV.

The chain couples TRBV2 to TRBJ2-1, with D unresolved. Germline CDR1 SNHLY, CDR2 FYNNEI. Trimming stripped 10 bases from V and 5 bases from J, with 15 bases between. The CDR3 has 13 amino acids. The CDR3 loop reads CATETGTNNEQFF. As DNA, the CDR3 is TGTGCCACCGAGACTGGAACAAACAATGAGCAGTTCTTC.

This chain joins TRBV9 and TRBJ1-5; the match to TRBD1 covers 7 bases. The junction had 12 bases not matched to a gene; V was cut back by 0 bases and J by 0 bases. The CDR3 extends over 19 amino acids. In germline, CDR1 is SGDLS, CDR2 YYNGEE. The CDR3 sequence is CASSVDLPDRNHSNQPQHF. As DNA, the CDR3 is TGTGCCAGCAGCGTAGACCTCCCGGACAGGAATCATAGCAATCAGCCCCAGCATTTT.

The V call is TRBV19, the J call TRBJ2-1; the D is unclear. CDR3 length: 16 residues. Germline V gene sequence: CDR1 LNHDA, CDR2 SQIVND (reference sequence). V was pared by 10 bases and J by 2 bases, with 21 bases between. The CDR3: CATTADDRKAYNEQFF. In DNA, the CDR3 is TGTGCCACCACCGCGGATGATAGGAAAGCCTACAATGAGCAGTTCTTC.

CDR3 DNA: TGTGCCAGCAGTTTACGGGCTAGCGGGAGGGCCCCCGACTCCTACAATGAGCAGTTCTTC. Encoded protein: CASSLRASGRAPDSYNEQFF. The rearrangement joins TRBV28 to TRBJ2-1; the match to TRBD2 covers 12 bases. Per germline, CDR1 MDHEN and CDR2 SYDVKM. The CDR3 consists of 20 residues. Trimming at V came to 2 bases and at J to 0 bases, leaving 11 bases not matched to a gene.

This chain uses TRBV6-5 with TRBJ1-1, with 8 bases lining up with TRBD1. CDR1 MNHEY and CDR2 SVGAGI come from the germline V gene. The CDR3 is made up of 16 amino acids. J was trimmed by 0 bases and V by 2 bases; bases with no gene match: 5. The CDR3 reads CASSYGPGQVNTEAFF. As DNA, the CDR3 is TGTGCCAGCAGTTACGGCCCGGGACAGGTGAACACTGAAGCTTTCTTT.

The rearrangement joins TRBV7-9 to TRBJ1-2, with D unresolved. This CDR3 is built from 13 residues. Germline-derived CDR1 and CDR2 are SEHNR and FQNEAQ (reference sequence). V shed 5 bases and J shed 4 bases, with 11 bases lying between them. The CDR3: CASSPDSFYGYTF. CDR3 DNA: TGTGCCAGCAGCCCTGACTCCTTCTATGGCTACACCTTC. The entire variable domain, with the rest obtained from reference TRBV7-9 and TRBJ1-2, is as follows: DTGVSQNPRHKITKRGQNVTFRCDPISEHNRLYWYRQTLGQGPEFLTYFQNEAQLEKSRLLSDRFSAERPKGSFSTLEIQRTEQGDSAMYLCASSPDSFYGYTFGSGTRLTVV.

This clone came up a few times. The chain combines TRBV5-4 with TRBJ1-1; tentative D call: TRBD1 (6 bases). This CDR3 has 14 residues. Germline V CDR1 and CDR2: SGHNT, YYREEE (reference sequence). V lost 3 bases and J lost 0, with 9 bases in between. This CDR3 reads CASSSQGMNTEAFF. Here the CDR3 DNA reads TGTGCCAGCAGCTCTCAGGGGATGAACACTGAAGCTTTCTTT.

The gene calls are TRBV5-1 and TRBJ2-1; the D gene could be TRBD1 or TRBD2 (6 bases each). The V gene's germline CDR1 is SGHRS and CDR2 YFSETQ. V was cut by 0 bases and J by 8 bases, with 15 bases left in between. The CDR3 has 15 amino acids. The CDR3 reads CASSLVGGTPDEQFF. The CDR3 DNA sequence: TGCGCCAGCAGCTTGGTCGGGGGCACCCCTGATGAGCAGTTCTTC.

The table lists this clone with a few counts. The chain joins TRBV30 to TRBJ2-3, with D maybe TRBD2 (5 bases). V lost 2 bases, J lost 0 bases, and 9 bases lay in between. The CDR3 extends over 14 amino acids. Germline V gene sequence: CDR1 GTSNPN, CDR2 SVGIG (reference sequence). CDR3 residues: CAWSWSGSTDTQYF. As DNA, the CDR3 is TGTGCCTGGAGTTGGAGCGGAAGCACAGATACGCAGTATTTT.

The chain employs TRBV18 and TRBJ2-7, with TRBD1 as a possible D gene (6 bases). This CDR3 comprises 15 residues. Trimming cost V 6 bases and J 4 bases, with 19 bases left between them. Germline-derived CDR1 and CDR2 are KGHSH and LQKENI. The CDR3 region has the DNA TGTGCCAGCTCCGAAAGGGGTGGGGGCAGGTACGAGCAGTACTTC. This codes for CASSERGGGRYEQYF.

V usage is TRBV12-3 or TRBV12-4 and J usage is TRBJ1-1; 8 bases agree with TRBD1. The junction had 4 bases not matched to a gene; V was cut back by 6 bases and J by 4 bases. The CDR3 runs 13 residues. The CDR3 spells CASRTQGVTEAFF. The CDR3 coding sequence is TGTGCCAGCAGGACACAGGGGGTCACTGAAGCTTTCTTT.

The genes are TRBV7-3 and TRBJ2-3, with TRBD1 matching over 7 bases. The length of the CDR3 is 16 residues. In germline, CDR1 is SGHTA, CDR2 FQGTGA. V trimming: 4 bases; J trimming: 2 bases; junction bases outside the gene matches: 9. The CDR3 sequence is CASSSRTGANTDTQYF. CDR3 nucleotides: TGTGCCAGCAGCTCCCGGACAGGCGCGAACACAGATACGCAGTATTTT.